This T cell receptor (beta chain) is drawn from a study of T-cell memory formation after mild COVID-19 (dated by TCRdb to the early 2020s). Context from the whole study: TCR sequence clusters from the two donors were largely donor specific. Longitudinal TCRalpha and TCRbeta repertoire sequencing tracked T-cell clones expanding and contracting after mild COVID-19 in a couple of donors. Two young, previously healthy adult volunteers, one female and one male, were included in the cohort.

This clonotype was counted many times. There is no known antigen for this receptor. Base quality data are lacking; no much larger clone is found one base away. Ficoll-Paque density gradient centrifugation was used to isolate PBMCs. Between the V and J ends, shortened by 3 bases and 4 bases respectively, the junction contains 16 bases. CDR1 and CDR2 are drawn from the germline V gene: SGHRS, YFSETQ. The CDR3, from cysteine to phenylalanine, totals 15 residues. Left in the record is the CDR3 DNA by itself, 45 bases read in frame from the first base. The study at large found these results: Contracting CD4+ clones turned up mainly in the CM and EM memory subsets, whereas EMRA was where CD8+ clones were enriched. SARS-CoV-2 specificity was not confirmed for the second-wave clones peaking on day 37. The study covered only two mild cases, and larger cohorts including severe cases with pre-infection samples were considered necessary. From day 15 to 85, contracting clones showed balanced CD4/CD8 phenotypes, whereas a second wave of clones that expanded from day 15 to 37 leaned towards CD4+. Some responding clones were found in pre-infection memory, which suggests that pre-existing cross-reactive memory T cells took part in the SARS-CoV-2 response.

This sample was sequenced with an Illumina NovaSeq 6000. TCRalpha and TCRbeta cDNA libraries were constructed by 5'RACE with constant-segment primers, with sample barcodes and unique molecular identifiers being introduced. Trizol reagent was used to extract RNA from every sample. Library amplification was performed in two PCR steps, and a second sample barcode and Illumina TruSeq adapters were introduced in the second step. The libraries were sequenced on an Illumina NovaSeq using 2 x 150 bp paired-end reads. Concerning the study's data processing: Demultiplexing of reads and collapsing into UMI-guided consensus sequences were performed with migec v1.2.7. Using mixcr v2.1.11, the UMI consensuses were aligned to TRA and TRB V and J templates and assembled into clonotypes. A clonotype was counted as expanded or contracted only when both edgeR and NoisET called the clonotype significant, with the noise models trained on biological replicates. For edgeR calls, a false discovery rate-adjusted p below 0.01 and a log2 fold-change threshold of 1 were applied. As an exploratory analysis of dynamics, max-normalized trajectories of the 1000 most abundant clonotypes were examined with PCA combined with hierarchical clustering. Each responding clone was given a CD4 or CD8 phenotype based on the CD4+ and CD8+ repertoires, which had been sequenced separately. Through fastp at Q25 and MiXCR, TCRdb rebuilt clones from the public reads, retaining in-frame beta chains. Each CDR3 protein gets just one entry, which takes the most common genes and DNA from the rows behind it. The V and J calls and clone size are TCRdb's, not the authors'. The sample table records about 260,000 distinct CDR3 sequences; roughly 8.2% of these occur just once. About 20% of the sample belongs to the ten largest clones.

The origin of this receptor is a man in his late teens or twenties who had mild COVID-19 (a few samples of this study predate the infection). The sample titles of this study are shuffled in the database, so cell type and time point are left out; the donor was told from shared clones. The chain joins TRBV5-1 to TRBJ2-5; the D gene may be TRBD1 or TRBD2, since each aligns over 5 bases. Sequenced input: PBMCs or a T cell subset sorted from them (not recorded which). The CDR3 region: CASSSPHLRGETQYF. The DNA reads TGCGCCAGCAGCTCTCCTCATCTGAGGGGAGAGACCCAGTACTTC.